The entry below gives a single T cell receptor beta chain sequence along with its context. The data derive from a study of sequential checkpoint blockade in melanoma. Sample treatment: randomized to nivolumab then ipilimumab (arm A) or the reverse (arm B). From thawed PBMCs, live CD3+CD8+ cells negative for CD19 and CD56 were sorted. Generated by immunoSEQ multiplex PCR, the TCRdb table keeps only in-frame clones and is missing some. The sample has more than 9,500 clones; just under 85% are singletons. The source of this sequence is a human donor with melanoma. Source: CD8+ T cells sorted from blood (inferred from file names), taken from a patient given nivolumab and ipilimumab in sequence.

For the CDR3, the DNA is TGTGCCAGCAGTCTGCGGACAGGGGGCACTGAAGCTTTCTTT. Translation gives CASSLRTGGTEAFF. The V gene is TRBV27, the J gene TRBJ1-1, with 10 bases lining up with TRBD1. From germline, CDR1 is MNHEY and CDR2 SMNVEV (reference sequence). Trimming took 5 bases from V and 4 from J; bases not matched to a gene: 4. The CDR3 is 14 amino acids.